This T cell receptor beta chain was identified during a study of CD8 T cells in ankylosing spondylitis. The CDR3 length is 13 residues. Germline trimming cut 6 bases from V and 9 bases from J; bases unmatched to any gene: 8. Per germline, CDR1 SNHLY and CDR2 FYNNEI. About this clonotype itself: Its antigen is not identified.

With molecular barcodes, quantitative 5'-RACE was used to make the TCR beta libraries. TCRdb reprocessed the 5' RACE reads with MiXCR, giving one entry per CDR3 protein. The repertoire holds 200,000 to 250,000 distinct CDR3 sequences, with roughly 24% as singletons. General study findings and limits: The authors reported significant enrichment of disease-linked clones in matched ankylosing spondylitis synovial fluid. A CD8+ phenotype characterized the disease-linked clones, which were relatively rare in peripheral blood. A motif of 7 to 9 highly homologous TCR beta variants was seen as apparently characteristic of ankylosing spondylitis blood.

The receptor was derived from a male donor with ankylosing spondylitis or in good health (not recorded which). The chain couples TRBV2 to TRBJ1-5; 7 bases fit TRBD1. Sequenced material: blood, either unsorted or a sorted T cell fraction (not recorded which). In nucleotides, the CDR3 is TGTGCCAGCAGCAGGGACAGTGAGGGGCCCCAGCATTTT. It yields the protein CASSRDSEGPQHF.